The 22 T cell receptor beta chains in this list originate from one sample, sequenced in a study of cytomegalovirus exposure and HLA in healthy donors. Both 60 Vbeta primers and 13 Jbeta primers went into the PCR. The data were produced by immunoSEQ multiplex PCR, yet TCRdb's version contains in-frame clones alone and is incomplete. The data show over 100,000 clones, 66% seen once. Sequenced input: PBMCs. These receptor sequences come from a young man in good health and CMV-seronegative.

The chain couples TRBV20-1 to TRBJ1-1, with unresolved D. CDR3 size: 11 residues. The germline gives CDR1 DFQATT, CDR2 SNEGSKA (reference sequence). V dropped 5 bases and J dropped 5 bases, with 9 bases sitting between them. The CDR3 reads CSAVRVTEAFF. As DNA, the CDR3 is TGCAGTGCTGTAAGAGTAACTGAAGCTTTCTTT.

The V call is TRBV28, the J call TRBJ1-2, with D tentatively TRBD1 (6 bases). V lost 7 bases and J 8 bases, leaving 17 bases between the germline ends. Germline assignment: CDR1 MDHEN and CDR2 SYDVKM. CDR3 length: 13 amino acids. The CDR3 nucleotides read TGTGCCAGCACTCCACAGGGTTGGGGAGGCTACACCTTC. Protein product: CASTPQGWGGYTF.

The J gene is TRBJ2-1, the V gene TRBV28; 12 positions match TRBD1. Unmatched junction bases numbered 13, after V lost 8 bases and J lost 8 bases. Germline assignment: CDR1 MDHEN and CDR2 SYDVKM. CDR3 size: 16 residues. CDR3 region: CASSLNRDRGRHEQFF. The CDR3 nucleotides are TGTGCCAGCTCCCTTAATCGGGACAGGGGGCGTCATGAGCAGTTCTTC.

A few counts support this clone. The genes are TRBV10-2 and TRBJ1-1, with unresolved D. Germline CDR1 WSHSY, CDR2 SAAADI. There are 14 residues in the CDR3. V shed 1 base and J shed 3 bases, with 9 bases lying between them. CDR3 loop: CASSEYRPDTEAFF. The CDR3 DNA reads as TGCGCCAGCAGTGAGTATCGTCCGGACACTGAAGCTTTCTTT.

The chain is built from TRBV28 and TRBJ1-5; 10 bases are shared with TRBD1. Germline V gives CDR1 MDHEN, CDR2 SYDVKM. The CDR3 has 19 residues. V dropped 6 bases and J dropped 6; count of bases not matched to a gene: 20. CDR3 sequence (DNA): TGTGCCAGCAGCCAAATATTAGACAGGGGGCAAAGATGGATTCAGCCCCAGCATTTT. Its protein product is CASSQILDRGQRWIQPQHF.

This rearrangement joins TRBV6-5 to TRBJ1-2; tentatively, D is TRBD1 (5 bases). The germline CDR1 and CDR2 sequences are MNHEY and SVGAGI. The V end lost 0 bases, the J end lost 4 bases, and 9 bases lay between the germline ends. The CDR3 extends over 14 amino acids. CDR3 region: CASSYSRQTYGYTF. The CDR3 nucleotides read TGTGCCAGCAGTTACTCGAGACAGACCTATGGCTACACCTTC.

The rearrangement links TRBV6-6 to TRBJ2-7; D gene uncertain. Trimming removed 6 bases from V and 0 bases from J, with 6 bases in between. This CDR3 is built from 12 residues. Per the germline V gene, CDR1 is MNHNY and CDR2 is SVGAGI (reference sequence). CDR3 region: CASRPSSYEQYF. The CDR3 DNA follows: TGTGCCAGCAGGCCGAGCTCCTACGAGCAGTACTTC.

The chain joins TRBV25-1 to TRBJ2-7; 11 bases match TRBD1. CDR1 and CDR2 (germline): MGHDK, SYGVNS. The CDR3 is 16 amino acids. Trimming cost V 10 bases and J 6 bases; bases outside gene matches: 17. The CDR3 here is CATRSGTGGPSSEQYF. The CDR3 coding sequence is TGTGCCACCCGATCCGGGACAGGGGGTCCTTCGAGCGAGCAGTACTTC.

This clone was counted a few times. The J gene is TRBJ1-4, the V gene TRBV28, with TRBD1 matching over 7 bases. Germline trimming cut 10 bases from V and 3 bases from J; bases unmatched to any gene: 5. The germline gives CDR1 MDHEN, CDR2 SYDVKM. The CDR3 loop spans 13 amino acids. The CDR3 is CAIPGGSNEKLFF. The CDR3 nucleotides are TGTGCCATCCCAGGGGGGTCTAATGAAAAACTGTTTTTT. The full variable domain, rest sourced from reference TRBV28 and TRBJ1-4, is DVKVTQSSRYLVKRTGEKVFLECVQDMDHENMFWYRQDPGLGLRLIYFSYDVKMKEKGDIPEGYSVSREKKERFSLILESASTNQTSMYLCAIPGGSNEKLFFGSGTQLSVL.

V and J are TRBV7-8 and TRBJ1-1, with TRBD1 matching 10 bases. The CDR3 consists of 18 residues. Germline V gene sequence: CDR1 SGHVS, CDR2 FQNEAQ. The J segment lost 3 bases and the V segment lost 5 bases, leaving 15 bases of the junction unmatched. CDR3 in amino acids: CASSPGWTGGRLDTEAFF. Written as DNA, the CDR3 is TGTGCCAGCAGCCCGGGGTGGACAGGGGGACGTTTGGACACTGAAGCTTTCTTT.

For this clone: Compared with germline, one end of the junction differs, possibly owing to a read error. In nucleotides, the CDR3 is TGTTCCAGCAGCTTGACAGGGACTAACTATGGCTACACCTTC. Translated, it gives CSSSLTGTNYGYTF. The rearrangement joins TRBV7-9 to TRBJ1-2; the match to TRBD1 covers 7 bases. This CDR3 spans 14 amino acids. The V gene's germline CDR1 is SEHNR and CDR2 FQNEAQ (reference sequence).

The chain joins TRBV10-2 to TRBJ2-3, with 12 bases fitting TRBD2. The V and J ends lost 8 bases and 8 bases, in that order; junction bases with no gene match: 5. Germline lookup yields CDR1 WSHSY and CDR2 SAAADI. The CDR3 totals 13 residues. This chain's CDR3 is CASRLAGDLTQYF. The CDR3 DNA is TGCGCCAGCCGACTAGCGGGAGATCTTACGCAGTATTTT.

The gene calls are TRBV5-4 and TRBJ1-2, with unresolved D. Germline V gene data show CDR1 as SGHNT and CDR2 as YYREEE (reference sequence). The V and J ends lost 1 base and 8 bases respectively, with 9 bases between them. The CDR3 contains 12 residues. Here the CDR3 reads CASSLIREGYTF. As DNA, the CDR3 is TGTGCCAGCAGCTTGATTAGAGAAGGCTACACCTTC.

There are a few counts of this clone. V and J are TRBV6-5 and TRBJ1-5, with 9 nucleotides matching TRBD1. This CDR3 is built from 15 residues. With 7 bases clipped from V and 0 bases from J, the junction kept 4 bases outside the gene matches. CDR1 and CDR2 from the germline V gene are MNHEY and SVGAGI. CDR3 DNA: TGTGCCAGCACCTGGGACAGGGCTAGCAATCAGCCCCAGCATTTT. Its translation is CASTWDRASNQPQHF.

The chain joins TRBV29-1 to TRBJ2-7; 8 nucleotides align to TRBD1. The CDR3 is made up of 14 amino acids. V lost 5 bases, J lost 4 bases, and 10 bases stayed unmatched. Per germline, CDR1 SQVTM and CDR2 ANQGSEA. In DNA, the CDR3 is TGCAGCGTTTTAGGGACAGGCTTGACTTACGAGCAGTACTTC. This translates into CSVLGTGLTYEQYF.

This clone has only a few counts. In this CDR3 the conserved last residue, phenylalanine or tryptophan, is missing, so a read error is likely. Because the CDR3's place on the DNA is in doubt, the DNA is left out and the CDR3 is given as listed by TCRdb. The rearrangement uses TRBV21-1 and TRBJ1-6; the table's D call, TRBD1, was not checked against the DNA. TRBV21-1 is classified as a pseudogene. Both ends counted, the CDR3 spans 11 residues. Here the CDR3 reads CASSKAGQKRL.

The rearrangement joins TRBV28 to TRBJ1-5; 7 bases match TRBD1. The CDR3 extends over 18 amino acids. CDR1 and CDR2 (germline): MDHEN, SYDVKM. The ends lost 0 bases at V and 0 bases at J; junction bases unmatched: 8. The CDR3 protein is CASSLWGTAFYSNQPQHF. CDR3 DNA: TGTGCCAGCAGTTTATGGGGGACAGCCTTTTATAGCAATCAGCCCCAGCATTTT. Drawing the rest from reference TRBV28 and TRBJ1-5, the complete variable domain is DVKVTQSSRYLVKRTGEKVFLECVQDMDHENMFWYRQDPGLGLRLIYFSYDVKMKEKGDIPEGYSVSREKKERFSLILESASTNQTSMYLCASSLWGTAFYSNQPQHFGDGTRLSIL.

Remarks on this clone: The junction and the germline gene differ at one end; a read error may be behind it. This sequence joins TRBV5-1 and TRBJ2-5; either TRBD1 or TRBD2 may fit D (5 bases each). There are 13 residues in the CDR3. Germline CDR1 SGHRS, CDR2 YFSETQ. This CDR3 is CASSLGPRETQYF. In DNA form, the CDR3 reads TGCGCCAGCAGTTTGGGACCGAGGGAGACCCAGTACTTC.

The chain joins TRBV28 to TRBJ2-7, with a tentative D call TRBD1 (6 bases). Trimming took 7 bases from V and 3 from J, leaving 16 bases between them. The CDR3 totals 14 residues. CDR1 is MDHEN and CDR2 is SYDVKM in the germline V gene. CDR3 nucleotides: TGTGCCAGCACCGCGACAGGTTCAATCTACGAGCAGTACTTC. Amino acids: CASTATGSIYEQYF.

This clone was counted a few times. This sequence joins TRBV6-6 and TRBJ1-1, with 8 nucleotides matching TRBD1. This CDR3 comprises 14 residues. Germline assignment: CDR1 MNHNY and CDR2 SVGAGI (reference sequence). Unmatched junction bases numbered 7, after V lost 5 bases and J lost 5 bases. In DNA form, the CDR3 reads TGTGCCAGCAGTCATGGACAGGGTGGGACTGAAGCTTTCTTT. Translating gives CASSHGQGGTEAFF.

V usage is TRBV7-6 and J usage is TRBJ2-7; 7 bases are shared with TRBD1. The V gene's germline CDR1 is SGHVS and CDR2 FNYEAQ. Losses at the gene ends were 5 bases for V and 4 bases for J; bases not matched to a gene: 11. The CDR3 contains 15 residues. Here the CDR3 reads CASSIADRVGYEQYF. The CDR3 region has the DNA TGTGCCAGCAGCATCGCAGACAGGGTTGGGTACGAGCAGTACTTC.

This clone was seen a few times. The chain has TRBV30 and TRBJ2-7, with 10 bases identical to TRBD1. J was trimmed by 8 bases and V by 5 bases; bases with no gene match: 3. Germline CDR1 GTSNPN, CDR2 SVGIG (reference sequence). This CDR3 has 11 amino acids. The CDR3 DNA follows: TGTGCCTGGGTGACAGGGGGCAAGCAGTACTTC. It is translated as CAWVTGGKQYF.